The 5 T cell receptor beta chains in this list originate from one sample, sequenced in a study of blood T cell repertoires in COVID-19. The repertoire was sequenced with immunoSEQ multiplex PCR; TCRdb's copy has only in-frame clones and lacks some. The top ten clones hold over 20% of a sample with around 100,000 clones, approximately 88% of them seen once. Sequencing was carried out using peripheral blood. The receptors shown here come from a man between 60 and 70 years old with acute or convalescent COVID-19.

The rearrangement joins TRBV19 to TRBJ1-2, with a possible D match to TRBD1 (6 bases). The CDR3 has 15 residues. V gave up 2 bases and J gave up 0 bases, with 10 bases separating them. Germline values: CDR1 LNHDA, CDR2 SQIVND (reference sequence). CDR3 nucleotide sequence: TGTGCCAGTAGTATAAACAGGGTTCCTAACTATGGCTACACCTTC. Translating gives CASSINRVPNYGYTF.

This chain joins TRBV2 and TRBJ1-1; D gene unclear. CDR3 length: 13 residues. Germline CDR1 SNHLY, CDR2 FYNNEI. Trimming shortened V by 6 bases and J by 0 bases, and 8 bases separated the two germline ends. CDR3 region: CASRLIMNTEAFF. The CDR3 nucleotides read TGTGCCAGCAGACTTATTATGAACACTGAAGCTTTCTTT.

This clone was observed a single time. The CDR3 here is CASSPSSYNEQFF. Here the CDR3 DNA reads TGTGCCAGCTCCCCCAGCTCCTACAATGAGCAGTTCTTC. V usage is TRBV11-1 and J usage is TRBJ2-1; D gene ambiguous. CDR1 SGHAT and CDR2 FQDESV come from the germline V gene (reference sequence). Trimming removed 8 bases from V and 0 bases from J, with 8 bases in between. This CDR3 contains 13 residues.

The gene calls are TRBV6-5 and TRBJ1-2; TRBD1 is a possible D gene (6 bases). The CDR3 is made up of 14 amino acids. Germline CDR1 MNHEY, CDR2 SVGAGI. V was cut by 8 bases and J by 10 bases, with 23 bases left in between. The CDR3 is CASARDTSRVFYTF. The CDR3, as DNA: TGTGCCAGCGCTCGGGACACCAGTAGAGTATTCTACACCTTC.

The V gene is TRBV7-8, the J gene TRBJ1-1; 8 bases are a match to TRBD1. The CDR3 consists of 13 residues. Germline CDR1 SGHVS, CDR2 FQNEAQ. With V trimmed by 1 base and J by 8 bases, 3 bases remained unmatched. The CDR3 sequence is CASSLVAGGEAFF. The DNA of the CDR3 is TGTGCCAGCAGCTTAGTTGCAGGGGGCGAAGCTTTCTTT.